Described below is a single T cell receptor beta chain sequence and its context. When the RNA was reverse transcribed, random hexamers were used with an input of roughly 0.45 to 1 ug. Multiplex PCR with immunoSEQ amplified the TCR beta CDR3 across 54 Vbeta and 13 Jbeta. TCRdb itself ran the immunoSEQ multiplex PCR reads through MiXCR, one entry per CDR3 protein. The top ten clones hold 0.095% to 0.1% of a sample with around 130,000 distinct CDR3 sequences, 94% of them seen once. The sample belongs to a study of CD8 T cells in Susac syndrome. Trimming took 4 bases from V and 1 from J, leaving 14 bases between them. The CDR3 consists of 15 residues. TEMRA cells were enriched by FACS, while CD8+ and CD4+ T cells were obtained through a negative isolation that was performed magnetically.

The gene calls are TRBV12-3 or TRBV12-4 and TRBJ2-7; D is perhaps TRBD2 (6 bases). The sequence came from a human donor in good health. Material: CD4+ T cells from PBMCs. Written as DNA, the CDR3 is TGTGCCAGCAGTTCGGGACTGTCCCTTTCCTACGAGCAGTACTTC. Its protein product is CASSSGLSLSYEQYF.